The rows below give T cell receptor beta chains drawn from one sample of a study of blood T cells in healthy people across ages. Each CDR3 protein gets one entry after TCRdb re-called the 5' RACE reads with MiXCR. The sample includes roughly 1.9 million distinct CDR3 sequences, roughly 43% seen only once; the top ten take more than 20%. Input material: blood. These receptors originate from a human donor in good health. The CDR3 runs from the conserved cysteine through the conserved F or W. Fields, in order: clone size, V gene, J gene, D gene, CDR3 protein, CDR3 DNA. D genes are given only for firm matches. Only part of the rows carry a size: once, few, many, or a class if the clone is expanded.

abundance: many; v_gene: TRBV27; j_gene: TRBJ2-3; d_gene: -; CDR3aa: CASSPPTPDTQYF; CDR3nt: TGTGCCAGCAGTCCCCCCACGCCCGATACGCAGTATTTT
abundance: -; v_gene: TRBV6-4; j_gene: TRBJ2-3; d_gene: -; CDR3aa: CAGSVGSKDTQYF; CDR3nt: TGTGCCGGCAGTGTAGGGTCGAAGGATACGCAGTATTTT
abundance: -; v_gene: TRBV11-1; j_gene: TRBJ1-6; d_gene: -; CDR3aa: CASRDRRRASPLHF; CDR3nt: TGTGCCAGCAGGGACCGGCGGAGGGCTTCACCCCTCCACTTT
abundance: few; v_gene: TRBV25-1; j_gene: TRBJ2-1; d_gene: -; CDR3aa: CASLLGSSYNEQFF; CDR3nt: TGTGCCAGTCTCCTTGGGAGCTCCTACAATGAGCAGTTCTTC
abundance: -; v_gene: TRBV5-6; j_gene: TRBJ1-1; d_gene: -; CDR3aa: CASNPMTGSTEAFF; CDR3nt: TGTGCCAGCAACCCTATGACGGGGAGCACTGAAGCTTTCTTT
abundance: once; v_gene: TRBV10-3; j_gene: TRBJ2-7; d_gene: -; CDR3aa: CTISDGFYEQYF; CDR3nt: TGTACCATCAGTGATGGCTTCTACGAGCAGTACTTC
abundance: few; v_gene: TRBV6-5; j_gene: TRBJ2-6; d_gene: TRBD1; CDR3aa: CASSTTGLGGANVLTF; CDR3nt: TGTGCCAGCAGTACGACAGGGCTGGGTGGGGCCAACGTCCTGACTTTC
abundance: -; v_gene: TRBV28; j_gene: TRBJ2-7; d_gene: -; CDR3aa: CASSSRDNSYEQYF; CDR3nt: TGTGCCAGCAGTTCCCGGGACAACTCCTACGAGCAGTACTTC
abundance: -; v_gene: TRBV6-2/TRBV6-3; j_gene: TRBJ1-1; d_gene: -; CDR3aa: CASTQGWKTEAFF; CDR3nt: TGTGCCAGCACCCAGGGGTGGAAAACTGAAGCTTTCTTT
abundance: few; v_gene: TRBV4-1; j_gene: TRBJ2-3; d_gene: -; CDR3aa: CASSQDRVPLGDTQYF; CDR3nt: TGCGCCAGCAGCCAAGATCGGGTGCCTTTGGGGGATACGCAGTATTTT
abundance: -; v_gene: TRBV5-6; j_gene: TRBJ2-3; d_gene: TRBD2; CDR3aa: CASSHRLAGNTDTQYF; CDR3nt: TGTGCCAGCAGCCACCGACTAGCGGGGAACACAGATACGCAGTATTTT
abundance: few; v_gene: TRBV10-3; j_gene: TRBJ1-2; d_gene: TRBD1; CDR3aa: CAISQPQGAEGYTF; CDR3nt: TGTGCCATCAGCCAACCACAGGGGGCGGAAGGCTACACCTTC
abundance: many; v_gene: TRBV5-1; j_gene: TRBJ2-1; d_gene: -; CDR3aa: CASSLFGGDYNEQFF; CDR3nt: TGCGCCAGCAGCTTGTTCGGGGGTGACTACAATGAGCAGTTCTTC
abundance: -; v_gene: TRBV28; j_gene: TRBJ2-5; d_gene: TRBD2; CDR3aa: CASSSFSTSGGAETQYF; CDR3nt: TGTGCCAGCAGTTCGTTCTCGACTAGCGGGGGGGCAGAGACCCAGTACTTC
abundance: -; v_gene: TRBV7-2; j_gene: TRBJ2-7; d_gene: TRBD1; CDR3aa: CASSKTPGTGLKHEQYF; CDR3nt: TGTGCCAGCAGCAAGACGCCCGGGACAGGGTTAAAGCACGAGCAGTACTTC
abundance: few; v_gene: TRBV5-1; j_gene: TRBJ1-5; d_gene: TRBD1; CDR3aa: CASSPDLGGGGQPQHF; CDR3nt: TGCGCCAGCAGCCCCGATCTGGGAGGGGGCGGTCAGCCCCAGCATTTT
abundance: few; v_gene: TRBV6-2/TRBV6-3; j_gene: TRBJ2-7; d_gene: TRBD1; CDR3aa: CASSYPLRQGQFSYEQYF; CDR3nt: TGTGCCAGCAGTTACCCCTTAAGACAGGGGCAATTCTCCTACGAGCAGTACTTC
abundance: -; v_gene: TRBV6-1; j_gene: TRBJ2-7; d_gene: -; CDR3aa: CASRENRGSYEQYF; CDR3nt: TGTGCCAGCAGGGAAAATAGGGGCAGCTACGAGCAGTACTTC
abundance: -; v_gene: TRBV4-3; j_gene: TRBJ1-2; d_gene: -; CDR3aa: CASSEGIPNYGYTF; CDR3nt: TGCGCCAGCAGCGAGGGGATTCCTAACTATGGCTACACCTTC
abundance: few; v_gene: TRBV20-1; j_gene: TRBJ2-1; d_gene: TRBD2; CDR3aa: CSARDIERGVGEQFF; CDR3nt: TGCAGTGCTAGAGATATCGAGCGGGGGGTCGGTGAGCAGTTCTTC